This record covers a single T cell receptor (beta chain). The data were obtained in a study of blood T cell repertoires in COVID-19. Study summary: Samples representing acute and convalescent COVID-19 were sourced from the United States, Italy and Spain. Sources were T cells, B-cell-depleted T cells, or PBMCs; the material itself was cDNA or gDNA.

CDR1 is ENHRY, CDR2 SYGVKD, per germline. Trimming pared 4 bases from V and 9 bases from J, leaving 16 bases between. The CDR3 consists of 15 residues. Per the original methods: Amplification with reference gene primers provided the estimates of nucleated cell counts. Generated by immunoSEQ multiplex PCR, the TCRdb table keeps only in-frame clones and is missing some. That table supplies the V and J calls and clone size; D and trimming were determined from the DNA. This sample has around 79,000 clones, with 88% found just once. Sequences were obtained from peripheral blood. The rearrangement uses TRBV10-3 and TRBJ1-6, with D maybe TRBD1 (5 bases). The clonotype originates from a human donor in a cohort sampled during active COVID-19. The CDR3 protein is CAISVGGTVGSPLHF. The CDR3 coding sequence is TGTGCCATCAGTGTGGGGGGGACGGTGGGTTCACCCCTCCACTTT.